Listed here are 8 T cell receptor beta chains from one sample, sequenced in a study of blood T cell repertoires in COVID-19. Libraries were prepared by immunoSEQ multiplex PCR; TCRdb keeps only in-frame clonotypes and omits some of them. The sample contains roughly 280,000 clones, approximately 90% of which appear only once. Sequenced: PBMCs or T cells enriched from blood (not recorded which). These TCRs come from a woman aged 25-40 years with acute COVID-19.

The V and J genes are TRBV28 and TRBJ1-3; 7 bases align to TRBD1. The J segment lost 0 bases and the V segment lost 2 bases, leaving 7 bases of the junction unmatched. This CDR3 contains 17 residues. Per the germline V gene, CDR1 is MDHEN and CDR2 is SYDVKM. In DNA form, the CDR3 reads TGTGCCAGCAGTTTAGACATACAGGGGAGCTCTGGAAACACCATATATTTT. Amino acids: CASSLDIQGSSGNTIYF.

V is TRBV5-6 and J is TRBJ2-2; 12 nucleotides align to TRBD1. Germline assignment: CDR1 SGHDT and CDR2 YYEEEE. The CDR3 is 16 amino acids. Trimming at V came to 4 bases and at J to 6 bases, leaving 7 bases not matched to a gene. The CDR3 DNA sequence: TGTGCCAGCAGCCCCTCGGGGACAGGGGGCCCCGGGGAGCTGTTTTTT. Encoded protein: CASSPSGTGGPGELFF. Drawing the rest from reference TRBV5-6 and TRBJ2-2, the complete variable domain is DAGVTQSPTHLIKTRGQQVTLRCSPKSGHDTVSWYQQALGQGPQFIFQYYEEEERQRGNFPDRFSGHQFPNYSSELNVNALLLGDSALYLCASSPSGTGGPGELFFGEGSRLTVL.

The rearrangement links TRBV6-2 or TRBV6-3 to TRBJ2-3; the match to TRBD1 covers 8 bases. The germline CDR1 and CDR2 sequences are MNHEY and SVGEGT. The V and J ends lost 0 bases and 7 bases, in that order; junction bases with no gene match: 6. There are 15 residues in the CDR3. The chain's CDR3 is CASSYSQTGVHTQYF. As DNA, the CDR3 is TGTGCCAGCAGTTACTCGCAGACAGGGGTTCATACGCAGTATTTT.

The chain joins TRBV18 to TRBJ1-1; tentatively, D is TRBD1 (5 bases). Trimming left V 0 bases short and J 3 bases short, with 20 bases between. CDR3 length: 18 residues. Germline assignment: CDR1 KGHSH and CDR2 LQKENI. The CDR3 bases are TGTGCCAGCTCACCACCGGACAATAGGGTTCGCGGGGACACTGAAGCTTTCTTT. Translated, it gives CASSPPDNRVRGDTEAFF. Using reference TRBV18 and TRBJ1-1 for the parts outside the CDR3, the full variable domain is NAGVMQNPRHLVRRRGQEARLRCSPMKGHSHVYWYRQLPEEGLKFMVYLQKENIIDESGMPKERFSAEFPKEGPSILRIQQVVRGDSAAYFCASSPPDNRVRGDTEAFFGQGTRLTVV.

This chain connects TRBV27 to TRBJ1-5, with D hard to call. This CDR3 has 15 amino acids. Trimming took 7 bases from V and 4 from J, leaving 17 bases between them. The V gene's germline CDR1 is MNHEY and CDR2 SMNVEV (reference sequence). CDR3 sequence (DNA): TGTGCCAGCACCACGGAGGCTGGAGCAAATCAGCCCCAGCATTTT. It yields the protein CASTTEAGANQPQHF.

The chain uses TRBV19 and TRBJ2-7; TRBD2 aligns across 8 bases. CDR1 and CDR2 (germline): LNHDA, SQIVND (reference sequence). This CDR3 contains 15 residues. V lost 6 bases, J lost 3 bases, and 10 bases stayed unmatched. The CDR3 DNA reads TGTGCCAGTAGAGTTGATAGCGGGACTAGCTACGAGCAGTACTTC. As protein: CASRVDSGTSYEQYF.

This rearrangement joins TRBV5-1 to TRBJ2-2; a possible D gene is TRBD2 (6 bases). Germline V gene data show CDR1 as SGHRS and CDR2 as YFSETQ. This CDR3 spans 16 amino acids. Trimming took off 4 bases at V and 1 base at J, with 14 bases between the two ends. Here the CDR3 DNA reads TGCGCCAGCAGCCCGAGCGGGCTTTGGAACACCGGGGAGCTGTTTTTT. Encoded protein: CASSPSGLWNTGELFF.

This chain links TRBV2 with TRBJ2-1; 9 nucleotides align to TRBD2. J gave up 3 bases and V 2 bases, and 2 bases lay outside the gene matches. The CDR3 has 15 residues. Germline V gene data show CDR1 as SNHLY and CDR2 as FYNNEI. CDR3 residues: CASSEWREGYNEQFF. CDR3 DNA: TGTGCCAGCAGTGAATGGCGGGAGGGCTACAATGAGCAGTTCTTC.